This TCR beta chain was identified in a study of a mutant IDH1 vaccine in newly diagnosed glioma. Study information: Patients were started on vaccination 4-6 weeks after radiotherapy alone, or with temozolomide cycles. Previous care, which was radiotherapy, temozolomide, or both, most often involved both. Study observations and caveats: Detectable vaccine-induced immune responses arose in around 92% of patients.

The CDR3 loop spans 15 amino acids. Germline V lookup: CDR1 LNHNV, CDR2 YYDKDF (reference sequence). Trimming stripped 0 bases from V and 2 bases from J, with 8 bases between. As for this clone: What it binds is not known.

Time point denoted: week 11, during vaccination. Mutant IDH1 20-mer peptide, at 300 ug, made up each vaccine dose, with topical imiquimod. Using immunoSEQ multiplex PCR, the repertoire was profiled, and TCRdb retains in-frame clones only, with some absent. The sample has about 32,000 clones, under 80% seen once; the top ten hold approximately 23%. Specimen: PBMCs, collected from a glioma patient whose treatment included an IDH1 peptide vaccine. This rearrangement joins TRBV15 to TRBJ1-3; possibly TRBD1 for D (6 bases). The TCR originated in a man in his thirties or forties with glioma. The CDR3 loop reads CATSRDRGTGNTIYF. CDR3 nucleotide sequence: TGTGCCACCAGCAGAGACAGGGGTACTGGAAACACCATATATTTT.